Shown below are 20 T cell receptor beta chains from a single sample sequenced in a study of cytomegalovirus exposure and HLA in healthy donors. PCR involved 60 Vbeta and 13 Jbeta primers. The table came from immunoSEQ multiplex PCR; TCRdb's copy has only in-frame clones and leaves some out. Of some 150,000 clones in the sample, over 75% were seen once. Sequencing was performed on PBMCs. All receptors derive from a woman aged 30 to 39 in good health and CMV-seronegative.

This clone has only one observation. The chain is built from TRBV27 and TRBJ1-5; 7 nucleotides agree with TRBD1. The CDR3 length is 17 residues. V shed 3 bases and J 5 bases; nucleotides not matched to a gene: 13. Per the germline V gene, CDR1 is MNHEY and CDR2 is SMNVEV (reference sequence). The CDR3 DNA follows: TGTGCCAGCAGTTTCAAAGGCCCGGGGACAGATCATCAGCCCCAGCATTTT. Protein product: CASSFKGPGTDHQPQHF.

The J gene is TRBJ2-3, the V gene TRBV9; 11 positions match TRBD2. V shed 4 bases and J 4 bases; nucleotides not matched to a gene: 11. The germline V gene has CDR1 SGDLS and CDR2 YYNGEE. The CDR3 has 17 amino acids. The CDR3 region has the DNA TGTGCCAGCAGCCGTACCAGGCCTAGCGGGAGGTCAGATACGCAGTATTTT. This sequence encodes CASSRTRPSGRSDTQYF. The whole variable domain, filled in from reference TRBV9 and TRBJ2-3, reads DSGVTQTPKHLITATGQRVTLRCSPRSGDLSVYWYQQSLDQGLQFLIQYYNGEERAKGNILERFSAQQFPDLHSELNLSSLELGDSALYFCASSRTRPSGRSDTQYFGPGTRLTVL.

Remarks on this clone: One end of the junction is discordant with germline, which a read error may explain. The chain carries TRBV6-5 and TRBJ1-1; a weak D match, TRBD1 (6 bases). There are 15 residues in the CDR3. CDR1 is MNHEY and CDR2 is SVGAGI in the germline V gene. The CDR3 loop reads CASSTPRGANTDAFF. For the CDR3, the DNA is TGTGCCAGCAGTACCCCTCGGGGGGCGAACACTGACGCTTTCTTT.

Here the CDR3 reads CASSSPGRNPPLHF. The CDR3 nucleotides read TGTGCCAGCAGCTCCCCTGGCAGAAACCCACCCCTCCACTTT. V and J are TRBV7-9 and TRBJ1-6; D is uncertain. V was clipped by 4 bases and J by 11 bases, with 15 bases between them. The CDR3 is 14 amino acids. Germline assignment: CDR1 SEHNR and CDR2 FQNEAQ (reference sequence).

This clone came up a few times. V usage is TRBV10-3 and J usage is TRBJ1-1; D perhaps matches TRBD1 (5 bases). The ends were cut back, 6 bases at V and 1 base at J, with 9 bases in the middle. Per the germline V gene, CDR1 is ENHRY and CDR2 is SYGVKD. The CDR3 consists of 13 residues. The CDR3 nucleotides are TGTGCCATCAGATCGACAGAGAACACTGAAGCTTTCTTT. Protein: CAIRSTENTEAFF.

This chain connects TRBV7-3 to TRBJ2-3; weak D call: TRBD2 (6 bases). Germline V gives CDR1 SGHTA, CDR2 FQGTGA. There are 16 residues in the CDR3. The V end was cut by 3 bases, the J end by 2 bases, with 15 bases between. CDR3 in amino acids: CASSLMGEDPTDTQYF. The CDR3 DNA reads TGTGCCAGCAGCTTGATGGGGGAGGACCCCACAGATACGCAGTATTTT.

The J gene is TRBJ2-5, the V gene TRBV5-4; possible D gene TRBD2, 6 bases. The CDR3 length is 12 residues. Looked up from germline, CDR1 is SGHNT and CDR2 is YYREEE (reference sequence). Trimming cost V 3 bases and J 5 bases, with 8 bases left between them. The CDR3 loop reads CASSSSGETQYF. CDR3 DNA: TGTGCCAGCAGCTCAAGCGGGGAGACCCAGTACTTC.

This sequence joins TRBV4-1 and TRBJ1-2; tentatively, D is TRBD1 (6 bases). V lost 4 bases and J lost 1, with 19 bases in between. The germline V gene encodes CDR1 MGHRA and CDR2 YSYEKL. The CDR3 sequence is 17 residues long. The CDR3 reads CASSRGAQGTLNYGYTF. The CDR3 nucleotides read TGCGCCAGCAGCCGGGGCGCACAGGGCACCCTTAACTATGGCTACACCTTC.

CDR3 nucleotide sequence: TGTGCCAGTAGTCGGTTGTCGGGTGAAAAACTGTTTTTT. Translated: CASSRLSGEKLFF. The V gene is TRBV19, the J gene TRBJ1-4; D gene unclear. CDR1 is LNHDA, CDR2 SQIVND, per germline (reference sequence). Trimming removed 5 bases from V and 7 bases from J, with 11 bases in between. The CDR3 loop spans 13 amino acids.

This clone was detected only a few times. This chain joins TRBV19 and TRBJ2-7; 12 bases fit TRBD2. Trimming at V came to 4 bases and at J to 5 bases, leaving 12 bases not matched to a gene. The CDR3 spans 17 residues. Germline CDR1 is LNHDA and CDR2 is SQIVND (reference sequence). Written as DNA, the CDR3 is TGTGCCAGTAGTACCCGAACTAGCGGGAGGCCCCGCCACGAGCAGTACTTC. Protein sequence: CASSTRTSGRPRHEQYF. The full variable domain, in which reference TRBV19 and TRBJ2-7 provide the parts outside the CDR3, is DGGITQSPKYLFRKEGQNVTLSCEQNLNHDAMYWYRQDPGQGLRLIYYSQIVNDFQKGDIAEGYSVSREKKESFPLTVTSAQKNPTAFYLCASSTRTSGRPRHEQYFGPGTRLTVT.

This clone was seen more than once but under ten times. This chain connects TRBV4-1 to TRBJ2-2; D remains ambiguous. Trimming stripped 2 bases from V and 5 bases from J, with 9 bases between. CDR1 MGHRA and CDR2 YSYEKL come from the germline V gene. There are 14 residues in the CDR3. CDR3 sequence (DNA): TGCGCCAGCAGCCAACTAAGATTGACCGGGGAGCTGTTTTTT. Translation: CASSQLRLTGELFF.

The V call is TRBV9, the J call TRBJ2-3; the D gene is possibly TRBD2 (6 bases). The CDR3 has 16 residues. The V end was cut by 2 bases, the J end by 4 bases, with 17 bases between. Germline V gene sequence: CDR1 SGDLS, CDR2 YYNGEE. The CDR3 nucleotides read TGTGCCAGCAGCGTCCGGACGGGGGATGGGCCAGATACGCAGTATTTT. It translates to CASSVRTGDGPDTQYF.

The chain employs TRBV9 and TRBJ2-3, with D tentatively TRBD2 (6 bases). Germline assignment: CDR1 SGDLS and CDR2 YYNGEE. Between the trimmed V and J ends, which lost 3 bases and 0 bases, there was a span of 11 bases. There are 15 residues in the CDR3. The CDR3 region is CASSAGGGSTDTQYF. CDR3 nucleotides: TGTGCCAGCAGCGCCGGGGGAGGTAGCACAGATACGCAGTATTTT.

This chain joins TRBV5-1 and TRBJ2-5; 8 bases are a match to TRBD2. TRBJ2-7 matches the DNA end more closely, so the J call is doubtful. The CDR3 loop spans 14 amino acids. Germline CDR1 reads SGHRS; CDR2 reads YFSETQ. As DNA, the CDR3 is TGCGCCAGCCGGGGGACTAGTGGTACTTACGAGCAGTACTTC. This gives the protein CASRGTSGTYEQYF.

This chain joins TRBV19 and TRBJ1-5; D might be TRBD1 (5 bases). Germline V lookup: CDR1 LNHDA, CDR2 SQIVND (reference sequence). The V end was cut by 2 bases, the J end by 3 bases, with 14 bases between. The CDR3 contains 16 residues. The CDR3 nucleotides are TGTGCCAGTAGTATATTAGTCTGGGGGGACAATCAGCCCCAGCATTTT. Its translation is CASSILVWGDNQPQHF.

The chain joins TRBV14 to TRBJ1-1; D may be TRBD1 (6 bases). The germline V gene encodes CDR1 SGHDN and CDR2 FVKESK. This CDR3 has 17 residues. Trimming took 4 bases from V and 4 from J, leaving 22 bases between them. CDR3 in amino acids: CASSPQRAQGYITEAFF. DNA for the CDR3: TGTGCCAGCAGCCCCCAACGAGCCCAGGGGTATATCACTGAAGCTTTCTTT.

The chain is built from TRBV5-5 and TRBJ1-1; TRBD1 is a possible D gene (5 bases). Trimming took off 4 bases at V and 10 bases at J, with 11 bases between the two ends. CDR1 and CDR2 from the germline V gene are SGHKS and YYEKEE (reference sequence). The CDR3 totals 11 residues. The CDR3 nucleotides are TGTGCCAGCAGCCGGTCTGGGGCAGCTTTCTTT. It is translated as CASSRSGAAFF.

The V gene is TRBV19, the J gene TRBJ2-2; D is undetermined. The CDR3 runs 14 residues. Trimming left V 6 bases short and J 0 bases short, with 8 bases between. Germline V gene lookup returns CDR1 LNHDA and CDR2 SQIVND (reference sequence). CDR3 nucleotide sequence: TGTGCCAGTAGACTTACAGCGAACACCGGGGAGCTGTTTTTT. Protein sequence: CASRLTANTGELFF. Drawing the rest from reference TRBV19 and TRBJ2-2, the complete variable domain is DGGITQSPKYLFRKEGQNVTLSCEQNLNHDAMYWYRQDPGQGLRLIYYSQIVNDFQKGDIAEGYSVSREKKESFPLTVTSAQKNPTAFYLCASRLTANTGELFFGEGSRLTVL.

The chain is built from TRBV25-1 and TRBJ2-3; 11 bases agree with TRBD2. The J segment lost 8 bases and the V segment lost 2 bases, leaving 6 bases of the junction unmatched. CDR1 MGHDK and CDR2 SYGVNS come from the germline V gene. This CDR3 has 15 residues. The DNA for the CDR3 is TGTGCCAGCAGTGAACATAGCGGGAGGGCCGGTACGCAGTATTTT. As protein: CASSEHSGRAGTQYF.

The chain employs TRBV19 and TRBJ2-3, with D tentatively TRBD2 (5 bases). The V gene's germline CDR1 is LNHDA and CDR2 SQIVND (reference sequence). Trimming shortened V by 8 bases and J by 0 bases, and 18 bases separated the two germline ends. This CDR3 has 16 residues. CDR3 protein: CASSKADFISTDTQYF. The CDR3 region has the DNA TGTGCCAGTTCTAAAGCGGACTTCATTAGCACAGATACGCAGTATTTT. The complete variable domain, with remaining parts taken from reference TRBV19 and TRBJ2-3, reads DGGITQSPKYLFRKEGQNVTLSCEQNLNHDAMYWYRQDPGQGLRLIYYSQIVNDFQKGDIAEGYSVSREKKESFPLTVTSAQKNPTAFYLCASSKADFISTDTQYFGPGTRLTVL.